This T cell receptor (beta chain) derives from a study of T cells in tumors after PD-1 blockade. General study results and limits: Clonal replacement, not reinvigoration, is suggested for expanded exhausted CD8+ clones after therapy.

Measured with immunoSEQ multiplex PCR; TCRdb has only the in-frame clones, and not every one. Found here are fewer than 15,000 clones, 60% to 80% of them singletons; the top ten hold 15% to 20%. Germline V gene lookup returns CDR1 SNHLY and CDR2 FYNNEI. The CDR3 extends over 16 amino acids. Trimming took 2 bases from V and 9 from J; bases not matched to a gene: 13. Remarks on this clone: The antigen is not known.

J is TRBJ2-1 and V is TRBV2; 7 bases line up with TRBD2. The sequence derives from a human donor with basal cell carcinoma. Specimen: tumor tissue, collected before anti-PD-1 treatment. This CDR3 is CASSERAAGVRVEQFF. For the CDR3, the DNA is TGTGCCAGCAGTGAAAGGGCGGCGGGAGTCCGGGTTGAGCAGTTCTTC.